This TCR beta chain is from a study of blood T cell repertoires in COVID-19. Across the study: Sites across the United States, Italy and Spain contributed samples from acute and convalescent COVID-19.

Sequencing was performed with immunoSEQ multiplex PCR; in TCRdb, only in-frame clones are kept and a portion is missing. The table lists under 300,000 clones, about 88% of them singletons. Trimming pared 4 bases from V and 0 bases from J, leaving 15 bases between. This CDR3 has 16 residues. Germline CDR1 and CDR2: SEHNR and FQNEAQ (reference sequence). The genes are TRBV7-9 and TRBJ1-1; possibly TRBD1 for D (5 bases). Sample: peripheral blood. The clonotype was recovered from a woman aged 40 to 50 who had recovered from COVID-19. The chain's CDR3 is CASSSPPGGVNTEAFF. CDR3 sequence (DNA): TGTGCCAGCAGCTCCCCCCCGGGGGGGGTGAACACTGAAGCTTTCTTT.